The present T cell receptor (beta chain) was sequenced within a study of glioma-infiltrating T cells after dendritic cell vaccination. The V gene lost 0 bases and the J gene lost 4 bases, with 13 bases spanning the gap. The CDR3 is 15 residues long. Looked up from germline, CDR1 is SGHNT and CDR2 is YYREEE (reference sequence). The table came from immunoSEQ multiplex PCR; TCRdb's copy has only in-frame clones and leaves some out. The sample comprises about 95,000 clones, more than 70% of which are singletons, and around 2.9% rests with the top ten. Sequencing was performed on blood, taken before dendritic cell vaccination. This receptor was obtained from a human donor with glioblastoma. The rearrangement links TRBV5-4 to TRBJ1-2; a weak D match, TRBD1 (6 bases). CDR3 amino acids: CASSLAGTRPYGYTF. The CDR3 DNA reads TGTGCCAGCAGCTTGGCCGGGACACGACCCTATGGCTACACCTTC.